The 21 T cell receptor beta chains below were found in one sample sequenced in a study of identical twins. TCRdb processed the 5' RACE reads anew with MiXCR; each CDR3 protein has one entry. This repertoire shows about 1.7 million distinct CDR3 sequences, 32% found once; its top ten account for approximately 0.25%. The sequencing sample was made of cord blood. All receptors derive from a newborn girl in good health.

Ten or more counts support this clonotype. The rearrangement links TRBV20-1 to TRBJ2-3, with a possible D match to TRBD1 (5 bases). This CDR3 is 14 amino acids long. With 1 base removed from V and 0 bases from J, the gap between germline ends came to 8 bases. CDR1 is DFQATT and CDR2 is SNEGSKA in the germline V gene (reference sequence). As DNA, the CDR3 is TGCAGTGCTAGAGGGGGCGCCAGCACAGATACGCAGTATTTT. It is translated as CSARGGASTDTQYF.

This clonotype turned up a few times. This chain joins TRBV7-9 and TRBJ2-1; possibly TRBD2 for D (5 bases). The J call could be wrong; TRBJ2-7 is a better fit for the DNA end. Germline CDR1 reads SEHNR; CDR2 reads FQNEAQ (reference sequence). The CDR3 runs 17 residues. The CDR3 spells CASSFSSTTLSYNEQYF. The DNA for the CDR3 is TGTGCCAGCAGCTTCTCTAGCACTACCCTCTCCTACAATGAGCAGTACTTC.

The chain links TRBV19 to TRBJ2-1; 10 bases fit TRBD2. The germline CDR1 and CDR2 sequences are LNHDA and SQIVND (reference sequence). V dropped 7 bases and J dropped 3; count of bases not matched to a gene: 9. This CDR3 region has 16 residues. The CDR3 protein is CASTDRTSGDYNEQFF. CDR3 bases: TGTGCCAGTACCGATAGGACTAGCGGAGACTACAATGAGCAGTTCTTC.

This clonotype was detected only a few times. This chain uses TRBV5-1 with TRBJ2-1; 9 nucleotides agree with TRBD2. V was clipped by 4 bases and J by 15 bases; unmatched bases: 11. Germline CDR1 is SGHRS and CDR2 is YFSETQ. The CDR3 sequence is 13 residues long. CDR3 sequence: CASSRSSGTSLFF. The CDR3 bases are TGCGCCAGCAGCCGTTCATCCGGGACTAGCCTGTTCTTC.

This chain links TRBV7-6 with TRBJ2-3, with 10 positions matching TRBD2. Germline V gene data show CDR1 as SGHVS and CDR2 as FNYEAQ. The CDR3 totals 18 residues. V was clipped by 2 bases and J by 2 bases; unmatched bases: 10. CDR3 bases: TGTGCCAGCAGCTTATTTCCCCGACTAGCGGGCCTCACAGATACGCAGTATTTT. It specifies CASSLFPRLAGLTDTQYF.

The DNA of the CDR3 is TGTGCCAGCAGCCCGGGACAAACCATTTCTGGAAACACCATATATTTT. Residues: CASSPGQTISGNTIYF. The V call is TRBV7-7, the J call TRBJ1-3, with D perhaps TRBD1 (6 bases). Trimming cost V 5 bases and J 1 base, with 15 bases left between them. This CDR3 comprises 16 residues. The germline V gene has CDR1 SSHAT and CDR2 FNYEAQ (reference sequence).

This chain connects TRBV12-3 or TRBV12-4 to TRBJ1-2; D is undetermined. V was shortened by 7 bases and J by 2 bases, with 11 bases between the two germline ends. The CDR3 has 13 residues. The CDR3 loop reads CASTPAVNYGYTF. The CDR3 DNA sequence: TGTGCCAGCACCCCGGCAGTCAACTATGGCTACACCTTC.

At least ten counts were recorded for this clonotype. This chain uses TRBV20-1 with TRBJ2-3; D not certain. Between the trimmed V and J ends, which lost 3 bases and 2 bases, there was a span of 9 bases. Germline lookup yields CDR1 DFQATT and CDR2 SNEGSKA (reference sequence). The length of the CDR3 is 13 residues. CDR3 nucleotide sequence: TGCAGTGCTAGGCCAGCCTCCACAGATACGCAGTATTTT. Translating gives CSARPASTDTQYF.

Turning to this clonotype: With a much larger clone just one base away, this may be a read error. This chain links TRBV3-1 with TRBJ2-7, with 11 bases identical to TRBD2. With V trimmed by 0 bases and J by 7 bases, 5 bases remained unmatched. The germline CDR1 and CDR2 sequences are LGHDT and YNNKEL (reference sequence). The CDR3 runs 15 residues. The CDR3, as DNA: TGTGCCAGCAGCCAAGAACTAGCGGGGGACAATGAGCAGTACTTC. This encodes CASSQELAGDNEQYF.

This clonotype appeared a few times. V is TRBV15 and J is TRBJ2-3; 9 nucleotides agree with TRBD1. This CDR3 is built from 18 residues. Germline V gene data show CDR1 as LNHNV and CDR2 as YYDKDF (reference sequence). Unmatched junction bases numbered 10, after V lost 1 base and J lost 2 bases. The CDR3 nucleotides read TGTGCCACCAGCAGAGGAAGGACAGGGGCTTACCTCACAGATACGCAGTATTTT. Encoded protein: CATSRGRTGAYLTDTQYF.

This clonotype has only a few counts. The chain has TRBV29-1 and TRBJ2-3; D possibly matches TRBD1 or TRBD2 (6 bases each). Germline CDR1 is SQVTM and CDR2 is ANQGSEA. V was shortened by 7 bases and J by 5 bases, with 19 bases between the two germline ends. This CDR3 is 14 amino acids long. CDR3 amino acids: CSASSGGRGDTQYF. The DNA for the CDR3 is TGCAGCGCGTCCTCTGGGGGGCGCGGAGATACGCAGTATTTT.

The rearrangement uses TRBV2 and TRBJ2-1, with 14 bases lining up with TRBD2. Trimming took 10 bases from V and 4 from J; bases not matched to a gene: 9. The V gene's germline CDR1 is SNHLY and CDR2 FYNNEI. CDR3 length: 16 amino acids. This CDR3 reads CAIQTSGRVRYNEQFF. The CDR3 bases are TGTGCCATCCAGACTAGCGGGAGGGTAAGATACAATGAGCAGTTCTTC.

With regard to this clonotype: The junction departs from germline at one end; a sequencing error may be responsible. The genes are TRBV7-8 and TRBJ2-3; TRBD2 matches 9 bases. Germline V gene lookup returns CDR1 SGHVS and CDR2 FQNEAQ. This CDR3 has 16 residues. The CDR3 reads CASSPTTGTSTGTQYF. As DNA, the CDR3 is TGTGCCAGCAGCCCAACCACGGGGACTAGCACAGGTACGCAGTATTTT.

V gene TRBV14 combines with J gene TRBJ2-3; TRBD2 agrees at 8 bases. The CDR3 spans 20 residues. The germline V gene has CDR1 SGHDN and CDR2 FVKESK. V shed 1 base, J shed 0 bases, and the junction held 15 bases outside the gene matches. CDR3 region: CASSQAERERGQTSTDTQYF. The CDR3 region has the DNA TGTGCCAGCAGCCAAGCGGAGCGGGAGAGAGGGCAAACTAGCACAGATACGCAGTATTTT. The full variable domain, rest sourced from reference TRBV14 and TRBJ2-3, is EAGVTQFPSHSVIEKGQTVTLRCDPISGHDNLYWYRRVMGKEIKFLLHFVKESKQDESGMPNNRFLAERTGGTYSTLKVQPAELEDSGVYFCASSQAERERGQTSTDTQYFGPGTRLTVL.

This rearrangement joins TRBV20-1 to TRBJ2-2, with 7 bases that match TRBD2. This CDR3 is built from 14 residues. The germline gives CDR1 DFQATT, CDR2 SNEGSKA (reference sequence). J was trimmed by 4 bases and V by 1 base; bases with no gene match: 3. The CDR3 is CSARAGTITGELFF. In DNA, the CDR3 is TGCAGTGCTAGAGCCGGGACTATCACCGGGGAGCTGTTTTTT.

The V call is TRBV29-1, the J call TRBJ2-1, with D perhaps TRBD2 (6 bases). V lost 7 bases and J 9 bases, leaving 13 bases between the germline ends. Germline CDR1 SQVTM, CDR2 ANQGSEA. The CDR3 runs 11 residues. CDR3 loop: CSAFGGGEQFF. The DNA for the CDR3 is TGCAGCGCCTTCGGGGGTGGTGAGCAGTTCTTC.

The chain recombines TRBV24-1 with TRBJ2-5, with no clear D. The germline V and J ends were trimmed by 12 bases and 11 bases, with 18 bases remaining between them. There are 11 residues in the CDR3. From germline, CDR1 is KGHDR and CDR2 SFDVKD. The CDR3 DNA sequence: TGTGCCGCAGGAACGTACCATGAGCAGTACTTC. Protein: CAAGTYHEQYF.

The V call is TRBV2, the J call TRBJ2-7; possibly TRBD2 for D (5 bases). The V gene's germline CDR1 is SNHLY and CDR2 FYNNEI. Trimming took off 4 bases at V and 0 bases at J, with 7 bases between the two ends. This CDR3 has 13 amino acids. In DNA form, the CDR3 reads TGTGCCAGCAGTGCAGAGGGCTCCTACGAGCAGTACTTC. Translating gives CASSAEGSYEQYF.

In this sample, this clonotype turned up many times. The V and J genes are TRBV7-2 and TRBJ2-3, with no clear D. V was clipped by 2 bases and J by 6 bases, with 12 bases between them. The CDR3 is made up of 14 amino acids. CDR1 SGHTA and CDR2 FQGNSA come from the germline V gene. The CDR3 DNA reads as TGTGCCAGCAGCTTATACGGGTTCCCGGATACGCAGTATTTT. Translated: CASSLYGFPDTQYF.

The chain carries TRBV7-6 and TRBJ1-1; no firm D call. CDR1 is SGHVS, CDR2 FNYEAQ, per germline. V shed 1 base and J shed 5 bases, with 11 bases lying between them. There are 14 residues in the CDR3. CDR3 amino acids: CASSLEVGRTEAFF. The CDR3 coding sequence is TGTGCCAGCAGCTTAGAGGTAGGGCGGACTGAAGCTTTCTTT.

This sequence joins TRBV24-1 and TRBJ2-4; tentative D call: TRBD2 (6 bases). Between the trimmed V and J ends, which lost 4 bases and 0 bases, there was a span of 6 bases. CDR1 KGHDR and CDR2 SFDVKD come from the germline V gene. This CDR3 contains 14 residues. CDR3: CATSEGGAKNIQYF. The CDR3 DNA reads as TGTGCCACCAGTGAGGGGGGAGCCAAAAACATTCAGTACTTC.